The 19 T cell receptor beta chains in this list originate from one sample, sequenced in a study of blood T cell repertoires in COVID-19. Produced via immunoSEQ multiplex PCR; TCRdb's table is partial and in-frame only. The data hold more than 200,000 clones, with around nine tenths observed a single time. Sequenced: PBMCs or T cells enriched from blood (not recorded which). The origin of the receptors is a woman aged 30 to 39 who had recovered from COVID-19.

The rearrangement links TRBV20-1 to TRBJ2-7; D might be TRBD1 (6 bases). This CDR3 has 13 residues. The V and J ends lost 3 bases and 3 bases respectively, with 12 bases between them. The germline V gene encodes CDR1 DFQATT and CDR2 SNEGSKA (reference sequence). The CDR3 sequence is CSASLDSYYEQYF. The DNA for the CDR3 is TGCAGTGCTAGTCTGGACAGTTACTACGAGCAGTACTTC.

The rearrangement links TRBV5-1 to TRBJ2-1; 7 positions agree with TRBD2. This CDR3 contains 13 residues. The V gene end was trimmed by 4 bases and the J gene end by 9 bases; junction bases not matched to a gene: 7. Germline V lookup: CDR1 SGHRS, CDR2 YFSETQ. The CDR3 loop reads CASSVWGEGEQFF. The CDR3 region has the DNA TGCGCCAGCAGCGTTTGGGGGGAGGGTGAGCAGTTCTTC. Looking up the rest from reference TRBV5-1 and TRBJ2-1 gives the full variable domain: KAGVTQTPRYLIKTRGQQVTLSCSPISGHRSVSWYQQTPGQGLQFLFEYFSETQRNKGNFPGRFSGRQFSNSRSEMNVSTLELGDSALYLCASSVWGEGEQFFGPGTRLTVL.

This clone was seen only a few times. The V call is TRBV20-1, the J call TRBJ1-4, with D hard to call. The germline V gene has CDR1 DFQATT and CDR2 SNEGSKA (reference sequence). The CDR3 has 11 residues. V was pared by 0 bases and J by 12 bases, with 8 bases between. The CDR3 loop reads CSARDLRQLFF. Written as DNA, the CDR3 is TGCAGTGCTAGAGATCTGAGGCAACTGTTTTTT.

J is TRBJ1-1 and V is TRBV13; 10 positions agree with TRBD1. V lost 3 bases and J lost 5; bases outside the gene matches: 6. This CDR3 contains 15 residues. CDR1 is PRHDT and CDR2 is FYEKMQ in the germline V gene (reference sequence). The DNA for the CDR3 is TGTGCCAGCAGCTTGACAGGGGGCGGAAGGACTGAAGCTTTCTTT. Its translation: CASSLTGGGRTEAFF.

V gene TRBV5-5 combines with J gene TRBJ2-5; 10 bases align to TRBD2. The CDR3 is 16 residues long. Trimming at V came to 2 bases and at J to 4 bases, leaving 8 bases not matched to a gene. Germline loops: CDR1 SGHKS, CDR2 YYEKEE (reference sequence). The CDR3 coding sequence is TGTGCCAGCAGCTTAGTCGGATCTAGCGGGAGAGAGACCCAGTACTTC. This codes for CASSLVGSSGRETQYF.

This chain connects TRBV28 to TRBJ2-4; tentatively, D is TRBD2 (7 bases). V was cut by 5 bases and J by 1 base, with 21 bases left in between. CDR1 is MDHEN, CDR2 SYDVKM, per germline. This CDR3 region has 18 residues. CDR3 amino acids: CASSPGGWQGMAKNIQYF. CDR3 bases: TGTGCCAGCAGTCCCGGGGGGTGGCAGGGGATGGCCAAAAACATTCAGTACTTC.

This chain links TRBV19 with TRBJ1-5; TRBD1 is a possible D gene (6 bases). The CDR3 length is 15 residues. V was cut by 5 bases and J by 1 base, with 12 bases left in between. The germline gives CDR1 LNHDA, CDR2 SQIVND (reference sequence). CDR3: CASSRGGTSNQPQHF. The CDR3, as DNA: TGTGCCAGTAGTCGGGGAGGGACAAGCAATCAGCCCCAGCATTTT.

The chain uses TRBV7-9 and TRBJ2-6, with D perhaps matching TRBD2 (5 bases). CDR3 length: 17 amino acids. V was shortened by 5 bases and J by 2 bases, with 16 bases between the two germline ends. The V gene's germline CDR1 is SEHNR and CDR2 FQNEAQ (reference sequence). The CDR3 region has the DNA TGTGCCAGCAGCGCCCGGGGTGGGCAGCCTGGGGCCAACGTCCTGACTTTC. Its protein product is CASSARGGQPGANVLTF.

The CDR3 loop reads CASASGTGITNEQFF. CDR3 nucleotide sequence: TGTGCCAGCGCATCCGGGACAGGGATTACGAATGAGCAGTTCTTC. The chain combines TRBV28 with TRBJ2-1; 9 nucleotides agree with TRBD1. This CDR3 comprises 15 residues. The ends lost 8 bases at V and 7 bases at J; junction bases unmatched: 12. The germline V gene has CDR1 MDHEN and CDR2 SYDVKM.

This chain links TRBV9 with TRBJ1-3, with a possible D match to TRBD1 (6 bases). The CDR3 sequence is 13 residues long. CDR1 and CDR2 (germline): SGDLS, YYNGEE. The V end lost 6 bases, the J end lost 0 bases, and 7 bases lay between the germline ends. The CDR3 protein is CASTGDSGNTIYF. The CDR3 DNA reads TGTGCCAGCACAGGGGACTCTGGAAACACCATATATTTT.

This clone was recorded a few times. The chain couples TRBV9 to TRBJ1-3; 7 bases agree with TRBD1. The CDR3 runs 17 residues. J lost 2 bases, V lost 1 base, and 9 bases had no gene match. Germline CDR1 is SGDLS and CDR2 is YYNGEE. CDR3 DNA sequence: TGTGCCAGCAGCGTAAGGCCTTACGGGACAGCTGGAAACACCATATATTTT. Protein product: CASSVRPYGTAGNTIYF.

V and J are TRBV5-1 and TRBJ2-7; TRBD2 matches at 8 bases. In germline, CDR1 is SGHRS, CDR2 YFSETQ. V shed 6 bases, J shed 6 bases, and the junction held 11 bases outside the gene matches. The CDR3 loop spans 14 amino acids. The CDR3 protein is CASMALAEAIEQYF. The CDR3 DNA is TGCGCCAGCATGGCACTAGCGGAAGCTATCGAGCAGTACTTC.

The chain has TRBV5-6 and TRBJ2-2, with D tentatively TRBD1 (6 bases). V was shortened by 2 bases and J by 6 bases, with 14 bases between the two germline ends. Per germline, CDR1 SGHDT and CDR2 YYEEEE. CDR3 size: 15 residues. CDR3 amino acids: CASSLKGVGAGELFF. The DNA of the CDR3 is TGTGCCAGCAGCTTAAAGGGGGTAGGGGCCGGGGAGCTGTTTTTT. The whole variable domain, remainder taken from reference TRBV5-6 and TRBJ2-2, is DAGVTQSPTHLIKTRGQQVTLRCSPKSGHDTVSWYQQALGQGPQFIFQYYEEEERQRGNFPDRFSGHQFPNYSSELNVNALLLGDSALYLCASSLKGVGAGELFFGEGSRLTVL.

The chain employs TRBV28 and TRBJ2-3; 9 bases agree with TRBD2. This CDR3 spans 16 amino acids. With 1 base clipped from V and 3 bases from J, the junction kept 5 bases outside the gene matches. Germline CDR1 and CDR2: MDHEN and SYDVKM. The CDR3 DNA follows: TGTGCCAGCAGTTTATATCCTAGCGGGACGACAGATACGCAGTATTTT. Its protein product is CASSLYPSGTTDTQYF.

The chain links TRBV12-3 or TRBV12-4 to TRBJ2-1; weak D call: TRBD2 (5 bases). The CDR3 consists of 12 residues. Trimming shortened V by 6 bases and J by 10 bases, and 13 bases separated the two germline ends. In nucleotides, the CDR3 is TGTGCCAGCAGCTCCCGCTCGGGGGAGCAGTTCTTC. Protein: CASSSRSGEQFF.

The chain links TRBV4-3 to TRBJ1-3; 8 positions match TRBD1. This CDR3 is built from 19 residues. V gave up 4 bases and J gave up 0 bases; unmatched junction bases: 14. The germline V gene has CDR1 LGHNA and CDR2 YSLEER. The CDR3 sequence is CASSPKLTTGVISGNTIYF. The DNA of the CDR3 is TGCGCCAGCAGCCCTAAGCTTACGACAGGGGTGATCTCTGGAAACACCATATATTTT.

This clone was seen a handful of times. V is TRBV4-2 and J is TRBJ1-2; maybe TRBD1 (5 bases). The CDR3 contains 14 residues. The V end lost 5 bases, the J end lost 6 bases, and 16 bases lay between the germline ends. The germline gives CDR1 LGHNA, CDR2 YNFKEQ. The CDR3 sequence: CASSSSGGRDGYTF. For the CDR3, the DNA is TGTGCCAGCAGCTCGTCCGGGGGTCGGGATGGCTACACCTTC.

The CDR3, as DNA: TGTGCCAGCAGTTACTCGCGGGGACCTGGCTACACCTTC. Amino acids: CASSYSRGPGYTF. This chain uses TRBV6-5 with TRBJ1-2, with D perhaps TRBD1 (5 bases). The germline V and J ends were trimmed by 0 bases and 7 bases, with 9 bases remaining between them. The germline V gene has CDR1 MNHEY and CDR2 SVGAGI. The CDR3 totals 13 residues.

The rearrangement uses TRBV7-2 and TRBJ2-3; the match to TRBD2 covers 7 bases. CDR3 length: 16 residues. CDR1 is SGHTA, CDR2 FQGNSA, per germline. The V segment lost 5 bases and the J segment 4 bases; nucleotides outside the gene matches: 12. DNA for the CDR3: TGTGCCAGCAGCGCCACTCCCGCGGGAGTCCCAGATACGCAGTATTTT. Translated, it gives CASSATPAGVPDTQYF.